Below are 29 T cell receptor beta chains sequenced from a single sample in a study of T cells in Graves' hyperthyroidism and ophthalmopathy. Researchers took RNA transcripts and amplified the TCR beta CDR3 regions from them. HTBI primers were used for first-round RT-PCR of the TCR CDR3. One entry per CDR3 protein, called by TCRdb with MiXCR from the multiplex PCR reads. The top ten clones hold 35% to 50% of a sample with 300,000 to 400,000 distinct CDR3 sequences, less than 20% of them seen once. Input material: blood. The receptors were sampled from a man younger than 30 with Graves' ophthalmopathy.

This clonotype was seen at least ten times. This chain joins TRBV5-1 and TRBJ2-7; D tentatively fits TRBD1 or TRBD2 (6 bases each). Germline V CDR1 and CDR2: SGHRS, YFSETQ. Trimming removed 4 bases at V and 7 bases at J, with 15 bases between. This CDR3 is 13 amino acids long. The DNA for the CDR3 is TGCGCCAGCAGCAGGGGGGTTACGGAGGAGCAGTACTTC. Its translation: CASSRGVTEEQYF.

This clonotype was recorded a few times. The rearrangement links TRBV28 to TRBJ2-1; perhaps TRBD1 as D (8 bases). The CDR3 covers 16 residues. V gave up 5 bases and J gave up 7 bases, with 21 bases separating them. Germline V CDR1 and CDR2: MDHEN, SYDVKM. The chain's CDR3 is CASSPPADREGNEQFF. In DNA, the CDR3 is TGTGCCAGCAGTCCGCCCGCGGACAGGGAGGGGAATGAGCAGTTCTTC.

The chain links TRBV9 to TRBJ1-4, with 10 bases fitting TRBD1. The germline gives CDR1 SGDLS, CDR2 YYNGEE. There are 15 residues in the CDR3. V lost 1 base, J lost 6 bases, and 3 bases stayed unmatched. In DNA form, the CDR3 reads TGTGCCAGCAGCGTATCTGGGACAGGGGATGAAAAACTGTTTTTT. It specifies CASSVSGTGDEKLFF.

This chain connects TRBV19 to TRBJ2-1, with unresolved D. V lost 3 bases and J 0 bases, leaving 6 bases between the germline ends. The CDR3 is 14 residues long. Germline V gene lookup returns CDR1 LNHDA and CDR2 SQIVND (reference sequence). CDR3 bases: TGTGCCAGTAGTATCATGGGCTCCTACAATGAGCAGTTCTTC. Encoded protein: CASSIMGSYNEQFF.

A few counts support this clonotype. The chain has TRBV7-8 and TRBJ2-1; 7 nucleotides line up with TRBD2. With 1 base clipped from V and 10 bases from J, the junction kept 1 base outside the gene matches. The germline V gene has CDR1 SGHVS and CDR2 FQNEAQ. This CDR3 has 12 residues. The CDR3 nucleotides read TGTGCCAGCAGCTTAGGGGGACTAGAGCAGTTCTTC. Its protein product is CASSLGGLEQFF.

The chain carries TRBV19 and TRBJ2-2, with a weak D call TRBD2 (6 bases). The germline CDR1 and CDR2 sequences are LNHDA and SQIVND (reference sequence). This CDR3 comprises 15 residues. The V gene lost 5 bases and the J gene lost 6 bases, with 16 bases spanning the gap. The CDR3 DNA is TGTGCCAGTAGTCTTACGGGGAGGTCGGCCGGGGAGCTGTTTTTT. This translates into CASSLTGRSAGELFF.

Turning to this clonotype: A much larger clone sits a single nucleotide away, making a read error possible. This CDR3 is CANTSHDSVKLFF. CDR3 in DNA: TGTGCCAACACCTCTCATGACAGCGTAAAACTGTTTTTT. The rearrangement joins TRBV27 to TRBJ1-4; maybe TRBD1 (5 bases). The length of the CDR3 is 13 residues. With 10 bases removed from V and 10 bases from J, the gap between germline ends came to 19 bases. Germline CDR1 is MNHEY and CDR2 is SMNVEV (reference sequence).

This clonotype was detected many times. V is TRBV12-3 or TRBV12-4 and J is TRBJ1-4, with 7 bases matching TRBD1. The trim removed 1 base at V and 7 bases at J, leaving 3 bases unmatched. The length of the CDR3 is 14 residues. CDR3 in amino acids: CASSLEGAIEKLFF. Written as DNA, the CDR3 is TGTGCCAGCAGTTTAGAGGGGGCTATTGAAAAACTGTTTTTT.

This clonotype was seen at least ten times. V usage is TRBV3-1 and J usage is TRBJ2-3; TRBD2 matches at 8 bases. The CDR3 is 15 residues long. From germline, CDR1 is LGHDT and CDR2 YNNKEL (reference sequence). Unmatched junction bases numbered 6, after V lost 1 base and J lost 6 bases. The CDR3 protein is CASSQVAGMGDTQYF. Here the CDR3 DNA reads TGTGCCAGCAGCCAAGTAGCGGGGATGGGGGATACGCAGTATTTT.

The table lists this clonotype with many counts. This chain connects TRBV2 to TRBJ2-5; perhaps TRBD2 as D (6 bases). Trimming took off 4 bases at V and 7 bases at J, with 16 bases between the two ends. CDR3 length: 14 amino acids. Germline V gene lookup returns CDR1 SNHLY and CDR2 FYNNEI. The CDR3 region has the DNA TGTGCCAGCAGTGGGGGGGAGCTTAAGGCGACCCAGTACTTC. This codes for CASSGGELKATQYF.

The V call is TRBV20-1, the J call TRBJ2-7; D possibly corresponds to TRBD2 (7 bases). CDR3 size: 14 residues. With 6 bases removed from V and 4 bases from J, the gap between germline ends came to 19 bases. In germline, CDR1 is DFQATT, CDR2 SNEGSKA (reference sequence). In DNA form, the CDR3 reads TGCAGTGCGGGGGGGGGTGGGACAAGTTACGAGCAGTACTTC. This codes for CSAGGGGTSYEQYF.

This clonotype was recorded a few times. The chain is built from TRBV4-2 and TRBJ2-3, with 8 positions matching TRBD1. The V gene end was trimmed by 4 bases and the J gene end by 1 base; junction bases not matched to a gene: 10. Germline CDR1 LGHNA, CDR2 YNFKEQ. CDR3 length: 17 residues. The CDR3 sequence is CASSRAMTGVGTDTQYF. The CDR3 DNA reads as TGTGCCAGCAGCCGAGCGATGACAGGGGTCGGCACAGATACGCAGTATTTT.

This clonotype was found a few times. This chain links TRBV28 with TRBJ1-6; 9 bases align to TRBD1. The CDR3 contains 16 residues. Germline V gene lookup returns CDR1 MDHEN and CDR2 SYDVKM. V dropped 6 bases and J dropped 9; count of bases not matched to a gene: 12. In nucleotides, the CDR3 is TGTGCCAGCAGCCCTTCTGCGGGACAGGGTCTTTCACCCCTCCACTTT. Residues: CASSPSAGQGLSPLHF.

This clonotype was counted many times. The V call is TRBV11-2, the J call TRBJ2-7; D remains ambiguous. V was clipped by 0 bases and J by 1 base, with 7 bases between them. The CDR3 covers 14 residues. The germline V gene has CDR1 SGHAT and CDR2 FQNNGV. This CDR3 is CASSLELNSYEQYF. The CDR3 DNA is TGTGCCAGCAGCTTAGAACTAAATTCCTACGAGCAGTACTTC.

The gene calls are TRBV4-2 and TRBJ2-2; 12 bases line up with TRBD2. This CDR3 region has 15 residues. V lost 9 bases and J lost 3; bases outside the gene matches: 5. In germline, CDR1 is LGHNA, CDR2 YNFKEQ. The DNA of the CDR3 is TGTGCCAGTTGGACTAGCGGGGACGACACCGGGGAGCTGTTTTTT. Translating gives CASWTSGDDTGELFF.

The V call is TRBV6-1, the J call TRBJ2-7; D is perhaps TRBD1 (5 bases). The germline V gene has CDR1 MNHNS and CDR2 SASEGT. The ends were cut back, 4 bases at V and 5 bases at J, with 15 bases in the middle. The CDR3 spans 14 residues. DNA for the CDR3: TGTGCCAGCAGTGTTCCGCAGGGTGGTGACGAGCAGTACTTC. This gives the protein CASSVPQGGDEQYF.

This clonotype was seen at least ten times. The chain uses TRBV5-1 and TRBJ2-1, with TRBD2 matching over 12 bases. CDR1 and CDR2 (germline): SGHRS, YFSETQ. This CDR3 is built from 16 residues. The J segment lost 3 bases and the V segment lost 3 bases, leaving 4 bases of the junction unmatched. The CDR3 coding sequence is TGCGCCAGCAGCTCCCTAGCGGGGGGGCTCTACAATGAGCAGTTCTTC. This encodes CASSSLAGGLYNEQFF.

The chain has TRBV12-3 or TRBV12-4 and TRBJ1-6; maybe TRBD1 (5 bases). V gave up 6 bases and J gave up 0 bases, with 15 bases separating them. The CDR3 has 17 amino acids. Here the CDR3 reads CASSPGTWSSYNSPLHF. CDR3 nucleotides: TGTGCCAGCAGCCCCGGGACTTGGAGCTCCTATAATTCACCCCTCCACTTT.

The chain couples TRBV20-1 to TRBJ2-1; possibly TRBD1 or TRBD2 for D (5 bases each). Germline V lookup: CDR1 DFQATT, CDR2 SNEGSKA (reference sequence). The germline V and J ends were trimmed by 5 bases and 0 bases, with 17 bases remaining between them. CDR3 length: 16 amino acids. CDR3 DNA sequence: TGCAGTGCTTCCTCCGGGACGCTCAGCTCCTACAATGAGCAGTTCTTC. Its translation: CSASSGTLSSYNEQFF.

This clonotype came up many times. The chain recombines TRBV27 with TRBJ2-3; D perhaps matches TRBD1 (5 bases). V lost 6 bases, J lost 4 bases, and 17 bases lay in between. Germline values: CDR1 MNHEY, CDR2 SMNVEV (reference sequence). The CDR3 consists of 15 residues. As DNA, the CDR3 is TGTGCCAGCAGCTCCCCCCGGGCAGGGCCAGATACGCAGTATTTT. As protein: CASSSPRAGPDTQYF.

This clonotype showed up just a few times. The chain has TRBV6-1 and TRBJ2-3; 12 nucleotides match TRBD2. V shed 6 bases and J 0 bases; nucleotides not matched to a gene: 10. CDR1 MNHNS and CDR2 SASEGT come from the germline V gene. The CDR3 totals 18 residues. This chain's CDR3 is CASSHTSGGSSSTDTQYF. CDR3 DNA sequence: TGTGCCAGCAGCCATACTAGCGGGGGGTCGTCTAGCACAGATACGCAGTATTTT.

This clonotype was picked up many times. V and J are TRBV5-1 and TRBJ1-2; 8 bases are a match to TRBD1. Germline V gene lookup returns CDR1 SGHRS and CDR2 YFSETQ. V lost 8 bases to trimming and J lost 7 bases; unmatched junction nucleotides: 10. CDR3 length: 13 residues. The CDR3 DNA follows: TGCGCCAGTTTCGGACAGGGAGAGGTTGGCTACACCTTC. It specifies CASFGQGEVGYTF. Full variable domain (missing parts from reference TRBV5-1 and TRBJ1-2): KAGVTQTPRYLIKTRGQQVTLSCSPISGHRSVSWYQQTPGQGLQFLFEYFSETQRNKGNFPGRFSGRQFSNSRSEMNVSTLELGDSALYLCASFGQGEVGYTFGSGTRLTVV.

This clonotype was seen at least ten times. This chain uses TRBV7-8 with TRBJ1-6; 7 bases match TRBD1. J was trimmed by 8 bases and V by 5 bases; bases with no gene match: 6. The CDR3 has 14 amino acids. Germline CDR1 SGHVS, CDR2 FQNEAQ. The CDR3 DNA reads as TGTGCCAGCAGCACGACAGGGTGGGATTCACCCCTCCACTTT. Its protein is CASSTTGWDSPLHF.

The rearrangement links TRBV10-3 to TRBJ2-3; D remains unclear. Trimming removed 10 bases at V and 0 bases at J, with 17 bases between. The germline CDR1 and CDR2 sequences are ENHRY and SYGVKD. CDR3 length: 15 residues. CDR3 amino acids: CATRSATTSTDTQYF. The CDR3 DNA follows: TGTGCCACAAGGTCGGCTACAACTAGCACAGATACGCAGTATTTT.

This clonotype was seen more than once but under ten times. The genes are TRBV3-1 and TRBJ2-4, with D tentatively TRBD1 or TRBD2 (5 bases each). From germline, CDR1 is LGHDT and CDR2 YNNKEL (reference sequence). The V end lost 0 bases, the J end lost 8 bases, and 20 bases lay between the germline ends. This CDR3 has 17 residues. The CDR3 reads CASSQDRGGQGEDIQYF. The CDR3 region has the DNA TGTGCCAGCAGCCAAGATAGGGGCGGGCAGGGCGAGGACATTCAGTACTTC.

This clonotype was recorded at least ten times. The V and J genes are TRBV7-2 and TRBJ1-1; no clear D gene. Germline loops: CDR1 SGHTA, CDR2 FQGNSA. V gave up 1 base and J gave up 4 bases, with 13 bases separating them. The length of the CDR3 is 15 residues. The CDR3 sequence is CASSLELSGGTEAFF. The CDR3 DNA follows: TGTGCCAGCAGCTTAGAATTGAGCGGCGGCACTGAAGCTTTCTTT.

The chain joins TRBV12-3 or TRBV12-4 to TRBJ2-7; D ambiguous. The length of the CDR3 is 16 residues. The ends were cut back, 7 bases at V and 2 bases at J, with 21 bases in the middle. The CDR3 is CASTTLTTKGAYEQYF. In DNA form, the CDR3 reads TGTGCCAGCACCACCCTCACGACAAAAGGAGCCTACGAGCAGTACTTC.

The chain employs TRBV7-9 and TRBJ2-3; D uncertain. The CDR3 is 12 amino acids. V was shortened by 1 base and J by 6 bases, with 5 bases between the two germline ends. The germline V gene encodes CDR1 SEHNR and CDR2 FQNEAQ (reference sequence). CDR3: CASSLGLDTQYF. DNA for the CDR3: TGTGCCAGCAGCTTAGGGCTTGATACGCAGTATTTT.

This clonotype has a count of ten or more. The CDR3 bases are TGTGCCAGCAGCCAAGATCTAGGGCATACCCGTTCACCCCTCCACTTT. Its protein product is CASSQDLGHTRSPLHF. This rearrangement joins TRBV3-1 to TRBJ1-6; D call uncertain. CDR1 LGHDT and CDR2 YNNKEL come from the germline V gene (reference sequence). Trimming stripped 0 bases from V and 9 bases from J, with 15 bases between. The CDR3 consists of 16 residues.